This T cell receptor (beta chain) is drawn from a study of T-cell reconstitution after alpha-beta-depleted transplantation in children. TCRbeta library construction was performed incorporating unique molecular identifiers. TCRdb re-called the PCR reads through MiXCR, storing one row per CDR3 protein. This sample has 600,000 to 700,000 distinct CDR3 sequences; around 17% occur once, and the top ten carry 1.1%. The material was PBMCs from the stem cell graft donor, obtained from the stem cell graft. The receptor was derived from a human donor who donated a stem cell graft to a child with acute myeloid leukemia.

The CDR3 DNA is TGTGCCAGCAGCTTATTGACCGGGACTAACAATGAGCAGTTCTTC. Protein sequence: CASSLLTGTNNEQFF. The rearrangement joins TRBV7-3 to TRBJ2-1, with TRBD2 matching 7 bases. The V gene's germline CDR1 is SGHTA and CDR2 FQGTGA. The CDR3 totals 15 residues. With 2 bases clipped from V and 5 bases from J, the junction kept 6 bases outside the gene matches. The entire variable domain, with the rest obtained from reference TRBV7-3 and TRBJ2-1, is as follows: GAGVSQTPSNKVTEKGKYVELRCDPISGHTALYWYRQSLGQGPEFLIYFQGTGAADDSGLPNDRFFAVRPEGSVSTLKIQRTERGDSAVYLCASSLLTGTNNEQFFGPGTRLTVL.